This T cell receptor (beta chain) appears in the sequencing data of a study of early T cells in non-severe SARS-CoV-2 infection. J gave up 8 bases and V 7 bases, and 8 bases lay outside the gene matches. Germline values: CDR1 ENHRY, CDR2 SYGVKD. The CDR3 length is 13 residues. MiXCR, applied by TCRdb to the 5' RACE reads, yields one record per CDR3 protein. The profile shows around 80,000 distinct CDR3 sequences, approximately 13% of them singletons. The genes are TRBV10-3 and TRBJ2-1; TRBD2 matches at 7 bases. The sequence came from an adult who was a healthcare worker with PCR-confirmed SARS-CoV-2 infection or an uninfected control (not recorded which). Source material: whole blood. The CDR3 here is CAITRDYGDEQFF. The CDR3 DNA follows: TGTGCCATCACCCGGGACTATGGGGATGAGCAGTTCTTC.